These T cell receptor beta chains were read from a single sample in a study of cytomegalovirus exposure and HLA in healthy donors. Here immunoSEQ multiplex PCR was the method, and the copy in TCRdb shows in-frame clones only, minus some. The table shows some 130,000 clones, with 77% occurring only once. Sequenced: PBMCs. The receptors shown here come from a young man in good health and CMV-seronegative. Both conserved end residues are part of each CDR3. A D gene is named only where the DNA matches it firmly. The size field is filled for only some rows; it gives once, few, many or a size class.

abundance: few
len: 15
d_gene: TRBD2
j_gene: TRBJ2-5
v_gene: TRBV30
CDR3nt: TGTGCCTGCCGTCTGGGACTAGCGGAACAAGAGACCCAGTACTTC
CDR3aa: CACRLGLAEQETQYF

abundance: NA
len: 14
d_gene: TRBD1
j_gene: TRBJ1-2
v_gene: TRBV9
CDR3nt: TGTGCCAGCAGCCCGGCAGGGGGTGGGTATGGCTACACCTTC
CDR3aa: CASSPAGGGYGYTF

abundance: NA
len: 15
d_gene: TRBD2
j_gene: TRBJ2-7
v_gene: TRBV27
CDR3nt: TGTGCCAGCAGTTCAGGACTAGTCGAGTTGTTTAGGCAGTACTTC
CDR3aa: CASSSGLVELFRQYF

abundance: once
len: 17
d_gene: NA
j_gene: TRBJ2-1
v_gene: TRBV12-2
CDR3nt: TGTGCAAGTCGCTTAGCGCGTACTAGCGGGGGTCACAATGAGCAGTTCTTC
CDR3aa: CASRLARTSGGHNEQFF

abundance: once
len: 15
d_gene: NA
j_gene: TRBJ2-3
v_gene: TRBV7-9
CDR3nt: TGTGCCAGCAGCTTAGGCGGGGTTAGCACAGATACGCAGTATTTT
CDR3aa: CASSLGGVSTDTQYF

abundance: NA
len: 14
d_gene: NA
j_gene: TRBJ2-3
v_gene: TRBV5-1
CDR3nt: TGCGCCAGCAGCTTGGCCGCGAGCACAGATACGCAGTATTTT
CDR3aa: CASSLAASTDTQYF

abundance: NA
len: 14
d_gene: NA
j_gene: TRBJ2-3
v_gene: TRBV5-6
CDR3nt: TGTGCCAGCAGCTTGTACACCAACACAGATACGCAGTATTTT
CDR3aa: CASSLYTNTDTQYF

abundance: NA
len: 14
d_gene: NA
j_gene: TRBJ1-1
v_gene: TRBV10-3
CDR3nt: TGTGCCATCAGTGAGGACATCAGGAACACTGAAGCTTTCTTT
CDR3aa: CAISEDIRNTEAFF

abundance: once
len: 15
d_gene: NA
j_gene: TRBJ1-2
v_gene: TRBV28
CDR3nt: TGTGCCAGCAGTTTAATAGGACAGTCTAACTATGGCTACACCTTC
CDR3aa: CASSLIGQSNYGYTF

abundance: NA
len: 15
d_gene: NA
j_gene: TRBJ2-3
v_gene: TRBV10-3
CDR3nt: TGTGCCATCAGTGAGCGGGAGCCGAGCACAGATACGCAGTATTTT
CDR3aa: CAISEREPSTDTQYF

abundance: NA
len: 12
d_gene: NA
j_gene: TRBJ1-2
v_gene: TRBV5-1
CDR3nt: TGCGCCAGCGGGCCCACTAACTATGGCTACACCTTC
CDR3aa: CASGPTNYGYTF

abundance: few
len: 15
d_gene: TRBD2
j_gene: TRBJ2-3
v_gene: TRBV5-1
CDR3nt: TGCGCCAGCAGCTTGCGGACTAGCGGGAGGGATACGCAGTATTTT
CDR3aa: CASSLRTSGRDTQYF

abundance: once
len: 14
d_gene: NA
j_gene: TRBJ2-5
v_gene: TRBV6-1
CDR3nt: TGTGCCAGCAGCGAGGTAGTAGGAGTGGAGACCCAGTACTTC
CDR3aa: CASSEVVGVETQYF

abundance: NA
len: 14
d_gene: TRBD2
j_gene: TRBJ2-5
v_gene: TRBV7-2
CDR3nt: TGTGCCAGCAGCTTAGGACTAGCCCAAGAGACCCAGTACTTC
CDR3aa: CASSLGLAQETQYF

abundance: once
len: 18
d_gene: NA
j_gene: TRBJ1-3
v_gene: TRBV25-1
CDR3nt: TGTGCCAGCAGTGAATGGCGGCAAGGGGACAAGAGGGGAAACACCATATATTTT
CDR3aa: CASSEWRQGDKRGNTIYF

abundance: NA
len: 14
d_gene: NA
j_gene: TRBJ2-3
v_gene: TRBV28
CDR3nt: TGTGCCAGCAGCTCGGGACAAATCACAGATACGCAGTATTTT
CDR3aa: CASSSGQITDTQYF